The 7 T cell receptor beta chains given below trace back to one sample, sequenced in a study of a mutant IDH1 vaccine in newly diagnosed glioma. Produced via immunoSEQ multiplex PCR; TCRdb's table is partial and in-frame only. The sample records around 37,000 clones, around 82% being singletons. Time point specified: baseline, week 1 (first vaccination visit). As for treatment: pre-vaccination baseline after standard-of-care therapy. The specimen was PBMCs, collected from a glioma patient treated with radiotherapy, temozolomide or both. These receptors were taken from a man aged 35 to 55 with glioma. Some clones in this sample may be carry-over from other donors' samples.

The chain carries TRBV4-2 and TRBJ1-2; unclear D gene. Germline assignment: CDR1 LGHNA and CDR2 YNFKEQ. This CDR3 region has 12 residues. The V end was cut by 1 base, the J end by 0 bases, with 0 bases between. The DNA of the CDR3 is TGTGCCAGCAGCCAAGCTAACTATGGCTACACCTTC. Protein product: CASSQANYGYTF.

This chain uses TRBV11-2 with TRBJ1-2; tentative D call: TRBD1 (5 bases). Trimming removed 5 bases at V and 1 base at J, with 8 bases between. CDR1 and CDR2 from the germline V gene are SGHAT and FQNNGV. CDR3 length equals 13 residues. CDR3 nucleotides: TGTGCCAGCAGCCCTGACAGTAACTATGGCTACACCTTC. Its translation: CASSPDSNYGYTF.

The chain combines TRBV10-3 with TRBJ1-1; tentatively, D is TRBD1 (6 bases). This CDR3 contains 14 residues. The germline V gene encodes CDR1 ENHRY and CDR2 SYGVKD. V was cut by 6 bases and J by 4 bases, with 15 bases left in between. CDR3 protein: CAIRNSRGGTEAFF. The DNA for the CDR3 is TGTGCCATCAGGAACAGTAGGGGGGGCACTGAAGCTTTCTTT.

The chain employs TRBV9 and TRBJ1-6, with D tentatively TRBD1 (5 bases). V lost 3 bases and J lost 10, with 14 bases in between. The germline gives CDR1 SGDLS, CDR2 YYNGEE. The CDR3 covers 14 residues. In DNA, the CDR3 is TGTGCCAGCAGCGAGGGGCCCACGGGGTCACCCCTCCACTTT. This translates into CASSEGPTGSPLHF.

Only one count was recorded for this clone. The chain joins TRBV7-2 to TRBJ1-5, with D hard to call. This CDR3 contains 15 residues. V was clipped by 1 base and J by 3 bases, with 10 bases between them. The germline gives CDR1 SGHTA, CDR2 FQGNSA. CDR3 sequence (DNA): TGTGCCAGCAGCTTAGTGGTCGGTTCCAATCAGCCCCAGCATTTT. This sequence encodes CASSLVVGSNQPQHF.

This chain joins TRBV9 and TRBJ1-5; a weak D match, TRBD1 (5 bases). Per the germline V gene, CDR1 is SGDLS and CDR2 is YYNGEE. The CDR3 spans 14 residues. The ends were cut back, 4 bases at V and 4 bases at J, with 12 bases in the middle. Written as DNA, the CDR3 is TGTGCCAGCAGCCCGGGGGGGTTTAATCAGCCCCAGCATTTT. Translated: CASSPGGFNQPQHF. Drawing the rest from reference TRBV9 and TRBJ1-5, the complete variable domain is DSGVTQTPKHLITATGQRVTLRCSPRSGDLSVYWYQQSLDQGLQFLIQYYNGEERAKGNILERFSAQQFPDLHSELNLSSLELGDSALYFCASSPGGFNQPQHFGDGTRLSIL.

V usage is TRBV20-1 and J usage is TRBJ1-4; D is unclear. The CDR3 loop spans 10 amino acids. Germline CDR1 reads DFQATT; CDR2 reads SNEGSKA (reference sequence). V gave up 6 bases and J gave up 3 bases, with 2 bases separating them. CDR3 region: CSAPNEKLFF. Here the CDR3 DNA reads TGCAGTGCCCCTAATGAAAAACTGTTTTTT.